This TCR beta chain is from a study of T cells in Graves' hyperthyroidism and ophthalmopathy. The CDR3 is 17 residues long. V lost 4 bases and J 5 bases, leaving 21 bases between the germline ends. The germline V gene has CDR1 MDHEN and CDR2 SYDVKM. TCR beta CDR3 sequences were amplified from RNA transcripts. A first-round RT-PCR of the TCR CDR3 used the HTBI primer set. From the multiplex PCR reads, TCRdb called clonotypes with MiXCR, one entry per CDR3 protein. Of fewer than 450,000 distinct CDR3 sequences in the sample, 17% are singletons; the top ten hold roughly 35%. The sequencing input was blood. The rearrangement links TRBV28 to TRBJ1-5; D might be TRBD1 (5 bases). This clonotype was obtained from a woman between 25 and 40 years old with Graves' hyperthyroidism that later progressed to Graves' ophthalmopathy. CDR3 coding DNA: TGTGCCAGCAGTTCCCGACCCCGCGACAGATACGATCAGCCCCAGCATTTT. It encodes CASSSRPRDRYDQPQHF.